This T cell receptor (beta chain) was obtained from a study of cytomegalovirus exposure and HLA in healthy donors. Study-wide results and limits: The study found most TCR sequences rare, yet found some public TCRs in many donors.

For this clone: No antigen is known for it.

PCR amplification relied on 60 Vbeta primers (plus 13 Jbeta primers). Assay: immunoSEQ multiplex PCR; the TCRdb copy retains only in-frame clones and omits some. The data contain more than 200,000 clones, roughly 80% of them singletons. Germline loops: CDR1 SEHNR, CDR2 FQNEAQ (reference sequence). The CDR3 length is 14 residues. After removal of 4 bases from V and 5 bases from J, the junction contained 6 bases not matched to a gene. This rearrangement joins TRBV7-9 to TRBJ2-7, with TRBD1 identical over 9 bases. The receptor comes from a man aged 35 to 55 in good health and CMV-seronegative. Material for sequencing was PBMCs. CDR3 in DNA: TGTGCCAGCAGCTGGGGACGGACAGGGGACGAGCAGTACTTC. It yields the protein CASSWGRTGDEQYF.